What follows are 10 T cell receptor beta chains derived from one specimen sequenced in a study of cytomegalovirus exposure and HLA in healthy donors. PCR involved 60 Vbeta and 13 Jbeta primers. The assay was immunoSEQ multiplex PCR, and TCRdb's table has in-frame clones only and misses some. The sample consists of approximately 130,000 clones, about 8% of them appearing once. Source material: PBMCs. The receptors were gathered from a woman in her thirties or forties in good health and CMV-seropositive.

The CDR3 loop reads CASSPALREPYNEQFF. The DNA for the CDR3 is TGTGCCAGCAGCCCCGCCCTCAGGGAACCCTACAATGAGCAGTTCTTC. This chain links TRBV14 with TRBJ2-1, with D possibly being TRBD1 (5 bases). The ends were cut back, 4 bases at V and 2 bases at J, with 15 bases in the middle. This CDR3 region has 16 residues. Germline CDR1 and CDR2: SGHDN and FVKESK. The full variable domain, rest sourced from reference TRBV14 and TRBJ2-1, is EAGVTQFPSHSVIEKGQTVTLRCDPISGHDNLYWYRRVMGKEIKFLLHFVKESKQDESGMPNNRFLAERTGGTYSTLKVQPAELEDSGVYFCASSPALREPYNEQFFGPGTRLTVL.

V gene TRBV4-1 combines with J gene TRBJ1-6; D gene ambiguous. In germline, CDR1 is MGHRA, CDR2 YSYEKL. Trimming took 4 bases from V and 7 from J, leaving 5 bases between them. The CDR3 contains 12 residues. In DNA form, the CDR3 reads TGCGCCAGCAGCCCGTTAAATTCACCCCTCCACTTT. This translates into CASSPLNSPLHF.

This chain connects TRBV6-1 to TRBJ2-7; maybe TRBD1 (6 bases). CDR3 length equals 13 residues. Per germline, CDR1 MNHNS and CDR2 SASEGT. Trimming removed 7 bases at V and 6 bases at J, with 16 bases between. DNA for the CDR3: TGTGCCAGCACGGCAGGGGAGACCTCCGAGCAGTACTTC. Its protein is CASTAGETSEQYF.

The chain joins TRBV30 to TRBJ2-3; maybe TRBD1 (5 bases). CDR3 length: 12 amino acids. CDR1 and CDR2 (germline): GTSNPN, SVGIG (reference sequence). V lost 0 bases and J lost 5, with 6 bases in between. Here the CDR3 reads CAWSVRGDTQYF. As DNA, the CDR3 is TGTGCCTGGAGTGTAAGGGGAGATACGCAGTATTTT.

The chain joins TRBV4-1 to TRBJ1-1, with 7 bases aligning to TRBD1. Unmatched junction bases numbered 7, after V lost 3 bases and J lost 0 bases. Germline V lookup: CDR1 MGHRA, CDR2 YSYEKL. This CDR3 is 16 amino acids long. CDR3 DNA sequence: TGCGCCAGCAGCCAGGGCAGGGGGAACATGAACACTGAAGCTTTCTTT. As protein: CASSQGRGNMNTEAFF.

This chain uses TRBV30 with TRBJ1-2, with 7 positions matching TRBD1. This CDR3 has 13 amino acids. Trimming cost V 3 bases and J 7 bases; bases outside gene matches: 8. The germline gives CDR1 GTSNPN, CDR2 SVGIG (reference sequence). The CDR3, as DNA: TGTGCCTGGAGAATACAGGGGTACGGTGGCTACACCTTC. Its protein product is CAWRIQGYGGYTF.

The rearrangement links TRBV7-3 to TRBJ2-2; D may be TRBD2 (5 bases). Trimming pared 2 bases from V and 7 bases from J, leaving 17 bases between. CDR1 is SGHTA, CDR2 FQGTGA, per germline. The CDR3 is made up of 16 amino acids. CDR3 DNA: TGTGCCAGCAGCTTAGGCCCCCGGCGGGTGGGCGGGGAGCTGTTTTTT. Translated, it gives CASSLGPRRVGGELFF. The whole variable domain, filled in from reference TRBV7-3 and TRBJ2-2, reads GAGVSQTPSNKVTEKGKYVELRCDPISGHTALYWYRQSLGQGPEFLIYFQGTGAADDSGLPNDRFFAVRPEGSVSTLKIQRTERGDSAVYLCASSLGPRRVGGELFFGEGSRLTVL.

This chain connects TRBV7-2 to TRBJ2-3; a possible D gene is TRBD2 (5 bases). The CDR3 length is 16 residues. Germline CDR1 and CDR2: SGHTA and FQGNSA. V lost 0 bases and J 2 bases, leaving 12 bases between the germline ends. CDR3 residues: CASSLAGKVNTDTQYF. The CDR3 nucleotides are TGTGCCAGCAGCTTAGCCGGGAAGGTGAACACAGATACGCAGTATTTT.

This clone showed up just a few times. This chain connects TRBV6-5 to TRBJ2-7; no firm D call. V dropped 4 bases and J dropped 2 bases, with 12 bases sitting between them. The CDR3 runs 14 residues. Germline V gene sequence: CDR1 MNHEY, CDR2 SVGAGI. The CDR3 nucleotides read TGTGCCAGCAGTTCTACAGAGATCCCCTACGAGCAGTACTTC. Translation: CASSSTEIPYEQYF.

The chain employs TRBV9 and TRBJ1-5; D unresolved. The V gene lost 0 bases and the J gene lost 3 bases, with 7 bases spanning the gap. This CDR3 has 14 amino acids. Germline CDR1 and CDR2: SGDLS and YYNGEE. In nucleotides, the CDR3 is TGTGCCAGCAGCGTAGGTGTCTCCAATCAGCCCCAGCATTTT. It translates to CASSVGVSNQPQHF.